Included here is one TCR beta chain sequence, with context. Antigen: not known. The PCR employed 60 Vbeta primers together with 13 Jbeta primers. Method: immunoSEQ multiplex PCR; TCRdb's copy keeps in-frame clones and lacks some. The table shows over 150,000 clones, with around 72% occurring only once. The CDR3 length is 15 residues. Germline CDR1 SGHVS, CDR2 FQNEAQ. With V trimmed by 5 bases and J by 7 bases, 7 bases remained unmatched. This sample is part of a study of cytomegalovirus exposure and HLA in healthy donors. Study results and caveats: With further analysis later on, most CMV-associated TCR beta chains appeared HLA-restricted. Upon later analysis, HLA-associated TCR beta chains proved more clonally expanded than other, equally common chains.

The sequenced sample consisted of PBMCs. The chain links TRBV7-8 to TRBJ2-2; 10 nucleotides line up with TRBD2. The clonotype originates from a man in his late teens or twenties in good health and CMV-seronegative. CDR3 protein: CASSVLAGAGGELFF. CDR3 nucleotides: TGTGCCAGCAGCGTCCTAGCGGGAGCCGGCGGGGAGCTGTTTTTT.